This T cell receptor (beta chain) was recovered during a study of cytomegalovirus exposure and HLA in healthy donors. Findings and caveats of the study: Reportedly, TCR beta sequences accurately predicted HLA-A and HLA-B alleles in most subjects.

This PCR relied on a set of 60 Vbeta primers and 13 Jbeta primers. Some clones are missing from TCRdb's copy, which holds only in-frame ones; the method was immunoSEQ multiplex PCR. The sample includes over 200,000 clones, around 80% seen only once; the top ten take 5.4%. With 5 bases clipped from V and 5 bases from J, the junction kept 9 bases outside the gene matches. In germline, CDR1 is SGHAT, CDR2 FQNNGV. The CDR3 extends over 16 amino acids. Of note for this clone: Its specificity is unknown.

The receptor comes from a woman between 40 and 55 years old in good health and CMV-seropositive. The sample consisted of PBMCs. The rearrangement uses TRBV11-2 and TRBJ2-2; TRBD2 aligns across 9 bases. The CDR3 loop is CASSPTGLALTGELFF. The CDR3 nucleotides read TGTGCCAGCAGCCCGACCGGACTAGCGTTAACCGGGGAGCTGTTTTTT.